The rows below give T cell receptor beta chains drawn from one sample of a study of cytomegalovirus exposure and HLA in healthy donors. Repertoires were generated with immunoSEQ multiplex PCR, while TCRdb's copy carries only in-frame clones and drops some. This table holds approximately 160,000 clones, 82% found once. Sequencing input: PBMCs. Receptors originate from a girl aged 5-17 years in good health and CMV-seropositive. CDR3s include the opening cysteine and the closing phenylalanine or tryptophan. D genes are given only for firm matches. Expanded clones get a size class; other rows say once, few or many, or leave the size out.

NA,TRBV28,TRBJ2-5,TRBD1,15,TGTGCCAGCAGTACTCCCCAGGGGGCTCGAGAGACCCAGTACTTC,CASSTPQGARETQYF
NA,TRBV28,TRBJ1-4,NA,15,TGTGCCAGCAGTCAAGGGGGGGGAAGTAATGAAAAACTGTTTTTT,CASSQGGGSNEKLFF
NA,TRBV13,TRBJ2-4,NA,16,TGTGCCAGCAGCTTGCAGGGCCTATGGGCCAAAAACATTCAGTACTTC,CASSLQGLWAKNIQYF
NA,TRBV19,TRBJ2-7,NA,16,TGTGCCAGTAGTATATCTTTCACCCGGAGCTCCTACGAGCAGTACTTC,CASSISFTRSSYEQYF
NA,TRBV4-3,TRBJ2-1,NA,15,TGCGCCAGCAGCCCTACCTCGTCCCCGGAGAATGAGCAGTTCTTC,CASSPTSSPENEQFF
NA,TRBV6-1,TRBJ2-3,NA,14,TGTGCCAGCATAGAACAGCCTAGCACAGATACGCAGTATTTT,CASIEQPSTDTQYF
NA,TRBV28,TRBJ1-2,TRBD1,13,TGTGCCAGCAGTCCTACAGGGGACTATGGCTACACCTTC,CASSPTGDYGYTF
NA,TRBV19,TRBJ1-5,NA,15,TGTGCCAGTAGTCTAATAGCCAGGGGCAATCAGCCCCAGCATTTT,CASSLIARGNQPQHF
NA,TRBV6-5,TRBJ1-1,TRBD1,14,TGTGCCAGCAATGGGGACAGGGGTTTTACTGAAGCTTTCTTT,CASNGDRGFTEAFF
NA,TRBV9,TRBJ2-2,NA,17,TGTGCCAGCAGCCCCCATCCGACTCCGAGTTCTCCCGGGGAGCTGTTTTTT,CASSPHPTPSSPGELFF
NA,TRBV14,TRBJ2-6,TRBD2,19,TGTGCCAGCAGCCGCCGGGAGGCCGCTAGGGATTACGGGGCCAACGTCCTGACTTTC,CASSRREAARDYGANVLTF
once,TRBV20-1,TRBJ1-2,NA,11,TGCAGTGACATGCGGGACTATGGCTACACCTTC,CSDMRDYGYTF
NA,TRBV4-1,TRBJ2-5,NA,15,TGCGCCAGCAGCCAAGACCCCGCCGGGGAAGAGACCCAGTACTTC,CASSQDPAGEETQYF
NA,TRBV5-1,TRBJ2-5,NA,16,TGCGCCAGCAAGGCCGGCCTAGCTACGTACCAAGAGACCCAGTACTTC,CASKAGLATYQETQYF
NA,TRBV18,TRBJ1-3,NA,17,TGTGCCAGCTCACCAATTCAAATTCTCGGGGCTGGAAACACCATATATTTT,CASSPIQILGAGNTIYF
NA,TRBV11-3,TRBJ1-1,NA,13,TGTGCCAGCAGTCCAGGAGGAGAAACTGAAGCTTTCTTT,CASSPGGETEAFF
once,TRBV10-3,TRBJ2-7,TRBD1,14,TGTGCCATCTTAGAGGGCCAGGGGGCTGGCGAGCAGTACTTC,CAILEGQGAGEQYF
NA,TRBV6-5,TRBJ1-2,NA,12,TGTGCCAGCAGTTACTCACCCGGTGGCTACACCTTC,CASSYSPGGYTF
NA,TRBV6-4,TRBJ2-3,NA,14,TGTGCCAGCAGTGTGGCGGGCTTTGAAGATACGCAGTATTTT,CASSVAGFEDTQYF
NA,TRBV6-5,TRBJ1-4,NA,15,TGTGCCAGCAGTCGTAACAGGGCCCCCCAGGAAAAACTGTTTTTT,CASSRNRAPQEKLFF
NA,TRBV10-3,TRBJ1-3,TRBD1,16,TGTGCCATCAGTGAGCAGGGGGCGAGCTCTGGAAACACCATATATTTT,CAISEQGASSGNTIYF
NA,TRBV7-2,TRBJ2-7,TRBD1,15,TGTGCCAGCAGCTTAACCGGGACAGTCACCTACGAGCAGTACTTC,CASSLTGTVTYEQYF
once,TRBV7-9,TRBJ1-5,NA,13,TGTGCCAGCTCATGGGGCAGCAATCAGCCCCAGCATTTT,CASSWGSNQPQHF
NA,TRBV5-1,TRBJ1-1,NA,14,TGCGCCAGCAGCCGCAACGTCGGGAACACTGAAGCTTTCTTT,CASSRNVGNTEAFF
NA,TRBV29-1,TRBJ2-1,TRBD2,17,TGCAGCGTCCCAGGCCTAGCGGGAGGGCCGTTGTACAATGAGCAGTTCTTC,CSVPGLAGGPLYNEQFF
once,TRBV5-4,TRBJ2-3,NA,16,TGTGCCAGCAGCCCGAGACGTACAGACGGCACAGATACGCAGTATTTT,CASSPRRTDGTDTQYF
NA,TRBV29-1,TRBJ1-2,TRBD1,14,TGCAGCGTTAATTCAGGGGGAGTCGGGTATGGCTACACCTTC,CSVNSGGVGYGYTF
NA,TRBV19,TRBJ1-1,NA,12,TGTGCCAGTCGTGAGATGAACACTGAAGCTTTCTTT,CASREMNTEAFF
NA,TRBV4-3,TRBJ1-2,NA,15,TGCGCCAGCAGCCAAGATACAGGGTGGGGTTCTGGCTACACCTTC,CASSQDTGWGSGYTF
NA,TRBV18,TRBJ1-5,TRBD1,16,TGTGCCAGCTCACACGGGACAGGGGTACACAATCAGCCCCAGCATTTT,CASSHGTGVHNQPQHF
NA,TRBV6-1,TRBJ1-1,TRBD1,15,TGTGCCAGCAGCAGACAGGGGCTGGGGGTCACTGAAGCTTTCTTT,CASSRQGLGVTEAFF
NA,TRBV18,TRBJ2-7,NA,13,TGTGCCAGCTCACCAGGGGGCCAGAACGAGCAGTACTTC,CASSPGGQNEQYF
NA,TRBV6-6,TRBJ1-2,NA,15,TGTGCCAGCAGTTACTCGTTGGACAGAGGGTATGGCTACACCTTC,CASSYSLDRGYGYTF
NA,TRBV9,TRBJ2-3,TRBD2,18,TGTGCCAGCAGCGTAGCAGGACTAGCGGGGCTAGGGACAGATACGCAGTATTTT,CASSVAGLAGLGTDTQYF
NA,TRBV5-6,TRBJ1-1,TRBD1,15,TGTGCCAGCAGCTCGAACCCGGACAGGGGGCGTAGAGCTTTCTTT,CASSSNPDRGRRAFF
NA,TRBV7-8,TRBJ2-7,NA,12,TGTGCCAGCAGCTTCTCCTCCTACGAGCAGTACTTC,CASSFSSYEQYF
few,TRBV7-2,TRBJ2-1,TRBD2,14,TGTGCCAGCAGCCCCCCTCTCAGCGGGGATGAGCAGTTCTTC,CASSPPLSGDEQFF
NA,TRBV9,TRBJ2-5,TRBD2,13,TGTGCCAGCAGCGTAGGGTCGGGGGGGGCCCAGTACTTC,CASSVGSGGAQYF
NA,TRBV18,TRBJ1-1,NA,14,TGTGCCAGCTCAACTACAGGGTGGGACACTGAAGCTTTCTTT,CASSTTGWDTEAFF
NA,TRBV5-1,TRBJ1-2,TRBD1,12,TGCGCCAGCGGGCAACAGGGGGAAGGCTACACCTTC,CASGQQGEGYTF
NA,TRBV2,TRBJ2-7,NA,11,TGTGCCAGCAGGCGTACCTACGAGCAGTACTTC,CASRRTYEQYF
NA,TRBV7-2,TRBJ1-5,NA,12,TGTGCCAGCAGCTCCAATAATCAGCCCCAGCATTTT,CASSSNNQPQHF
NA,TRBV7-2,TRBJ1-1,TRBD1,15,TGTGCCAGCAGCTTACAGGGGGCGGTGGGCACTGAAGCTTTCTTT,CASSLQGAVGTEAFF
NA,TRBV18,TRBJ2-2,TRBD2,17,TGTGCCAGCTCACCGTACCCAATTAGCGGGAGTCCCGGGGAGCTGTTTTTT,CASSPYPISGSPGELFF
once,TRBV6-6,TRBJ2-3,NA,14,TGTGCCGGGAGGGGGGTTCTCAGCACAGATACGCAGTATTTT,CAGRGVLSTDTQYF
NA,TRBV5-1,TRBJ1-5,NA,14,TGCGCCAGCAGCTTGGGGACAGCCAATCAGCCCCAGCATTTT,CASSLGTANQPQHF
NA,TRBV2,TRBJ1-5,NA,11,TGTGCCAGCAGTGACGGTCAGCCCCAGCATTTT,CASSDGQPQHF
NA,TRBV27,TRBJ2-1,NA,16,TGTGCCAGCAGTTTATGGGCCAGGGGACCCTACAATGAGCAGTTCTTC,CASSLWARGPYNEQFF
NA,TRBV28,TRBJ2-5,NA,14,TGTGCCAGCAAAAGGGGTGGGGTGACCGGGACCCAGTACTTC,CASKRGGVTGTQYF